One sample yielded the 10 T cell receptor beta chains listed below, sequenced in a study of OX40 agonist ivuxolimab in advanced cancers. TCRdb's copy holds only in-frame clones and misses some; the assay was immunoSEQ multiplex PCR. The sample contains roughly 66,000 clones, about four fifths of which appear only once. Sample: CD4+ or CD8+ T cells sorted from blood, taken in a trial of the OX40 agonist ivuxolimab. These receptors were collected from an adult with an advanced solid tumor such as melanoma, head and neck, liver or kidney cancer.

The chain joins TRBV2 to TRBJ2-2; 8 bases match TRBD2. The CDR3 is 14 amino acids. The germline gives CDR1 SNHLY, CDR2 FYNNEI. Unmatched junction bases numbered 6, after V lost 8 bases and J lost 4 bases. In nucleotides, the CDR3 is TGTGCCAGCCGCGGGACTAGTCTCACCGGGGAGCTGTTTTTT. Translation gives CASRGTSLTGELFF. The whole variable domain, filled in from reference TRBV2 and TRBJ2-2, reads EPEVTQTPSHQVTQMGQEVILRCVPISNHLYFYWYRQILGQKVEFLVSFYNNEISEKSEIFDDQFSVERPDGSNFTLKIRSTKLEDSAMYFCASRGTSLTGELFFGEGSRLTVL.

The V call is TRBV19, the J call TRBJ2-2, with unresolved D. CDR1 LNHDA and CDR2 SQIVND come from the germline V gene (reference sequence). This CDR3 region has 13 residues. V was pared by 0 bases and J by 9 bases, with 8 bases between. The CDR3 loop is CASSIDSPRELFF. The CDR3 bases are TGTGCCAGTAGTATAGACAGTCCCCGGGAGCTGTTTTTT.

This chain uses TRBV18 with TRBJ2-7, with no clear D. Germline CDR1 is KGHSH and CDR2 is LQKENI. Trimming shortened V by 3 bases and J by 4 bases, and 10 bases separated the two germline ends. CDR3 length: 13 residues. The CDR3 DNA follows: TGTGCCAGCTCACCGGGGATGCGGTACGAGCAGTACTTC. It codes for CASSPGMRYEQYF.

The chain couples TRBV30 to TRBJ1-1; the D is unclear. The CDR3 is 11 residues long. Trimming removed 7 bases at V and 1 base at J, with 7 bases between. Germline V CDR1 and CDR2: GTSNPN, SVGIG (reference sequence). The CDR3: CASLGNTEAFF. The CDR3 nucleotides read TGTGCCTCACTTGGGAACACTGAAGCTTTCTTT.

The rearrangement joins TRBV7-8 to TRBJ1-4, with unresolved D. CDR3 length: 15 amino acids. V shed 0 bases and J shed 5 bases, with 10 bases lying between them. CDR1 is SGHVS, CDR2 FQNEAQ, per germline. The CDR3 region is CASSLAADLNEKLFF. CDR3 coding DNA: TGTGCCAGCAGCTTAGCAGCGGACCTCAATGAAAAACTGTTTTTT.

V usage is TRBV6-1 and J usage is TRBJ2-7, with D perhaps TRBD1 (6 bases). Trimming left V 2 bases short and J 10 bases short, with 15 bases between. Germline CDR1 reads MNHNS; CDR2 reads SASEGT. The CDR3 has 13 residues. The CDR3 bases are TGTGCCAGCAGTGAACTTCGGGACATACTTCAGTACTTC. It codes for CASSELRDILQYF.

This chain uses TRBV13 with TRBJ1-1; tentatively, D is TRBD1 (5 bases). The germline gives CDR1 PRHDT, CDR2 FYEKMQ (reference sequence). CDR3 length equals 16 residues. The V and J ends lost 5 bases and 2 bases respectively, with 18 bases between them. The CDR3 region is CASSDPRQPGNTEAFF. The CDR3 DNA reads TGTGCCAGCAGCGACCCAAGACAGCCGGGAAACACTGAAGCTTTCTTT. Together with reference TRBV13 and TRBJ1-1, the CDR3 gives the full variable domain: AAGVIQSPRHLIKEKRETATLKCYPIPRHDTVYWYQQGPGQDPQFLISFYEKMQSDKGSIPDRFSAQQFSDYHSELNMSSLELGDSALYFCASSDPRQPGNTEAFFGQGTRLTVV.

The gene calls are TRBV15 and TRBJ1-1; D unresolved. This CDR3 region has 14 residues. Between the trimmed V and J ends, which lost 3 bases and 3 bases, there was a span of 11 bases. Germline V gene sequence: CDR1 LNHNV, CDR2 YYDKDF (reference sequence). The DNA of the CDR3 is TGTGCCACCAGCAGGGTCAAATCCGACACTGAAGCTTTCTTT. Its translation is CATSRVKSDTEAFF.

This chain links TRBV2 with TRBJ1-2, with D possibly matching TRBD1 (5 bases). CDR3 length: 14 residues. The germline gives CDR1 SNHLY, CDR2 FYNNEI. V was shortened by 2 bases and J by 2 bases, with 9 bases between the two germline ends. For the CDR3, the DNA is TGTGCCAGCAGTGAATGGGGGGGAAACTATGGCTACACCTTC. Its translation: CASSEWGGNYGYTF.

There are a few counts of this clone. V usage is TRBV29-1 and J usage is TRBJ1-3, with D possibly TRBD1 on 5 matching bases. The CDR3 spans 16 residues. With 4 bases removed from V and 4 bases from J, the gap between germline ends came to 20 bases. Germline values: CDR1 SQVTM, CDR2 ANQGSEA. In DNA form, the CDR3 reads TGCAGCGTTGGCAAGGGTCAGGGCCTTGGAGGAAACACCATATATTTT. Amino acids: CSVGKGQGLGGNTIYF.